This T cell receptor (beta chain) was obtained from a study of post-analysis software for immune sequencing data. At the level of the study: Courses of disease covered relapsing-remitting, secondary progressive and progressive-relapsing multiple sclerosis. Study-level points and caveats: Five or six TRBV segments, TRBV5-6, TRBV5-1 and TRBV20-1 among them, were found more frequent in patients than controls. Comparison with controls showed significantly lower normalized Chao1 diversity in multiple sclerosis patients.

A word on this clonotype: Its antigen is still unknown.

Germline lookup yields CDR1 DFQATT and CDR2 SNEGSKA (reference sequence). The CDR3 is made up of 14 amino acids. Carried by the TCR beta cDNA libraries were unique molecular identifiers. cDNA molecules numbering roughly 0.5 million came from approximately 1 to 10 million T cells. TCRdb passed the PCR reads through MiXCR, listing each CDR3 protein once. In the table there are hundreds of thousands of distinct CDR3 sequences, approximately 37% of which are singletons. This receptor was identified in a girl under 10 years old with multiple sclerosis. The sequencing input was blood. The genes are TRBV20-1 and TRBJ1-2; 9 bases match TRBD1. The CDR3 region has the DNA TGCACCTGCGGCCCTGGACAGGGGATATATGGCTACACCTTC. It translates to CTCGPGQGIYGYTF.